This T cell receptor (beta chain) was recovered during a study of blood T cell repertoires in COVID-19. CDR1 is MDHEN, CDR2 SYDVKM, per germline. The V end was cut by 6 bases, the J end by 4 bases, with 18 bases between. CDR3 length: 15 amino acids. Cohort allocation depended upon clinical history that participants reported. Original methodology: Amplification from reference gene primers served as the basis for estimated nucleated cell counts. Produced via immunoSEQ multiplex PCR; TCRdb's table is partial and in-frame only. V and J calls and clone size follow that table, whereas D and trimming were derived from the DNA. The sample lists roughly 300,000 clones, roughly 85% occurring once.

V and J are TRBV28 and TRBJ1-1, with D perhaps matching TRBD1 (5 bases). The sequenced sample consisted of PBMCs or T cells enriched from blood (not recorded which). This sequence originates from a woman aged 40 to 50 with acute COVID-19. Written as DNA, the CDR3 is TGTGCCAGCAGCCCCCGGGGGGAGGGACTCACTGAAGCTTTCTTT. It encodes CASSPRGEGLTEAFF.